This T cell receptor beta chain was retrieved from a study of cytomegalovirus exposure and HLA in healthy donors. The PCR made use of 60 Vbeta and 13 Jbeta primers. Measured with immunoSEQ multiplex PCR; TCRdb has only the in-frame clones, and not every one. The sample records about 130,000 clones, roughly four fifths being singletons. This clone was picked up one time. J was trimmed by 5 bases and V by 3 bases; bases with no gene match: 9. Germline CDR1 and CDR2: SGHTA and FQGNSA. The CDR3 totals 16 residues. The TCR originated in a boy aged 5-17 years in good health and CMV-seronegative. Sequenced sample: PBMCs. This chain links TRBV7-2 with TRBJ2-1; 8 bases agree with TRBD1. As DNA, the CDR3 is TGTGCCAGCAGCTTCAGGGGGCGGGGTAGAGACAATGAGCAGTTCTTC. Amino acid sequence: CASSFRGRGRDNEQFF.